This TCR beta chain was observed in a study of spatial heterogeneity in lung cancer. Background on the study: As counted in raw reads, each unique TCR and UMI combination appeared more than ten times on average.

Time point denoted: sample taken at primary tumor resection. The input material, whole RNA from tumor, nontumor lung or frozen PBMC, was sequenced unsorted. The donors comprised 60 to 80 untreated early-stage non-small cell lung cancer patients. A unique molecular identifier was attached to every TCR cDNA molecule. TCRdb re-derived calls from the 5' RACE reads in MiXCR, one entry per CDR3 protein. This sample has 4,200 or so distinct CDR3 sequences, with around a tenth found just once. This clonotype was counted at least ten times. This TCR was sampled from a male donor with early-stage non-small cell lung cancer. Material: PBMCs, obtained at surgery.

The CDR3 bases are TGTGCCAGTAGTATAGAGGACTACCCGGCCGATGAGCAGTTCTTC. It encodes CASSIEDYPADEQFF. The chain carries TRBV19 and TRBJ2-1; a possible D gene is TRBD2 (6 bases). Trimming took 0 bases from V and 8 from J, leaving 14 bases between them. The V gene's germline CDR1 is LNHDA and CDR2 SQIVND (reference sequence). The CDR3 sequence is 15 residues long.